Listed below are T cell receptor beta chains from one sample, sequenced in a study of blood T cell repertoires in COVID-19. Only in-frame clones appear in the TCRdb table, and some are missing; sequencing was by immunoSEQ multiplex PCR. Counted here are about 75,000 clones, 70% to 90% occurring once; the ten biggest clones make up about 6.4%. The sample consisted of peripheral blood. These receptor sequences come from a woman in her 70s with acute or convalescent COVID-19. The CDR3 runs from the conserved cysteine through the conserved F or W. The order of the fields is J gene, clone size, V gene, CDR3 length, D gene, CDR3 DNA, CDR3 protein. The D gene is left open where the match is weak. Clone size appears in some rows only: once, few, many, or a class for an expanded clone.

TRBJ2-7 NA TRBV5-1 16 NA TGCGCCAGCAGCTTGGAGGCCGGAGCCCGTACCTACGAGCAGTACTTC CASSLEAGARTYEQYF
TRBJ1-5 few TRBV27 18 TRBD1 TGTGCCAGCAGTTTATCAGGGGGCGCGGGTATGGGGTATCAGCCCCAGCATTTT CASSLSGGAGMGYQPQHF
TRBJ2-2 NA TRBV28 15 NA TGTGCCAGCAGGACACCGACACTGTACACCGGGGAGCTGTTTTTT CASRTPTLYTGELFF
TRBJ2-1 NA TRBV2 16 TRBD1 TGTGCCAGCTATCCTCGGACAGGGTGGTATAGCAATGAGCAGTTCTTC CASYPRTGWYSNEQFF
TRBJ2-1 NA TRBV24-1 16 NA TGTGCCACCAGTGATCAGCCGAGGGAGGGGGGAAATGAGCAGTTCTTC CATSDQPREGGNEQFF
TRBJ2-7 NA TRBV6-6 16 TRBD2 TGTGCCAGCAGCCTTCTCTCACTAGCGGGGGGCTACGAGCAGTACTTC CASSLLSLAGGYEQYF
TRBJ1-3 NA TRBV6-5 15 TRBD1 TGTGCCAGCAGTATGAGACAGGGGAATGGAAACACCATATATTTT CASSMRQGNGNTIYF
TRBJ1-5 NA TRBV30 16 NA TGTGCCTGGAGTGTAGGAACGGGTTTGACTCATCAGCCCCAGCATTTT CAWSVGTGLTHQPQHF
TRBJ1-5 NA TRBV6-2/TRBV6-3 16 TRBD1 TGTGCCAGCAGTTCCGGGACAGGATATAGCAATCAGCCCCAGCATTTT CASSSGTGYSNQPQHF
TRBJ1-3 NA TRBV18 16 NA TGTGCCAGCTCACCTGACAGAACCCACTCTGGAAACACCATATATTTT CASSPDRTHSGNTIYF
TRBJ1-1 NA TRBV7-2 14 TRBD1 TGTGCCAGCAGCTTAGACAGGGGGCGCACTGAAGCTTTCTTT CASSLDRGRTEAFF
TRBJ2-1 NA TRBV25-1 12 NA TGTGCCAGCGGAACTAGCTCCCATGAGCAGTTCTTC CASGTSSHEQFF
TRBJ2-7 NA TRBV27 14 TRBD2 TGTGCCAGCGGCGCGGGAGGGCTTAATTACGAGCAGTACTTC CASGAGGLNYEQYF
TRBJ1-1 NA TRBV16 14 NA TGTGCCAGCAGCCATCTCACAGAGAACACTGAAGCTTTCTTT CASSHLTENTEAFF
TRBJ1-5 NA TRBV7-2 16 NA TGTGCCAGCAGCTTGATGGGACAATTATTCAATCAGCCCCAGCATTTT CASSLMGQLFNQPQHF